A selection of T cell receptor beta chains follows, all from one sample in a study of blood T cells in healthy people across ages. TCRdb reanalysed the 5' RACE reads using MiXCR and keeps one entry per CDR3 protein. This table holds more than 800,000 distinct CDR3 sequences, 45% found once. The sequenced sample consisted of blood. Every receptor here comes from a woman aged 60 to 75 in good health. The CDR3 runs from the conserved cysteine through the conserved F or W. A D gene is named only where the DNA matches it firmly. Where a row states a size, it is once, few, many or the class of an expanded clone; other rows omit it.

j_call	d_call	cdr3_length	v_call	clone_size	cdr3_aa	cdr3_nt
TRBJ1-4	TRBD1	15	TRBV5-1	-	CASSGQGAPNEKLFF	TGCGCCAGCAGCGGACAGGGGGCACCTAATGAAAAACTGTTTTTT
TRBJ2-4	TRBD2	13	TRBV28	few	CASKTSGGYEQYF	TGTGCCAGCAAGACTAGCGGGGGGTATGAGCAGTACTTC
TRBJ2-3	-	14	TRBV20-1	few	CSARGQKVADTQYF	TGCAGTGCTAGAGGACAGAAGGTTGCAGATACGCAGTATTTT
TRBJ2-7	TRBD1	12	TRBV29-1	-	CSVDRAKGEQYF	TGCAGCGTCGACAGGGCTAAGGGGGAGCAGTACTTC
TRBJ2-7	-	14	TRBV27	many	CASSLWQDSYEQYF	TGTGCCAGCAGTTTATGGCAGGACTCCTACGAGCAGTACTTC
TRBJ2-1	TRBD2	17	TRBV6-5	-	CASSYSGLAGLPNEQFF	TGTGCCAGCAGTTACTCGGGACTAGCGGGACTACCCAATGAGCAGTTCTTC
TRBJ2-3	-	17	TRBV7-6	few	CASSLAGGGLWTDTQYF	TGTGCCAGCAGCTTAGCGGGAGGGGGTCTTTGGACAGATACGCAGTATTTT
TRBJ1-2	TRBD1	14	TRBV27	-	CASSLAGGTYGYTF	TGTGCCAGCAGTTTGGCAGGGGGAACCTATGGCTACACCTTC
TRBJ2-1	-	16	TRBV6-6	-	CASSQRPSGSYNEQFF	TGTGCCAGCAGTCAGAGGCCAAGCGGTTCCTACAATGAGCAGTTCTTC
TRBJ2-7	TRBD2	15	TRBV20-1	-	CSASKLAGSYNEQYF	TGCAGTGCTAGTAAACTAGCGGGCTCCTACAATGAGCAGTACTTC
TRBJ1-1	-	14	TRBV7-9	few	CASSLVGGRTEAFF	TGTGCCAGCAGCTTAGTGGGGGGCCGTACTGAAGCTTTCTTT
TRBJ2-5	-	15	TRBV20-1	-	CSTRANTGLQETQYF	TGCAGTACTAGAGCTAATACCGGACTACAAGAGACCCAGTACTTC
TRBJ2-3	TRBD1	15	TRBV7-8	-	CASSLQDRVTDTQYF	TGTGCCAGCAGCTTACAGGACAGGGTCACAGATACGCAGTATTTT
TRBJ2-3	TRBD1	16	TRBV10-3	-	CAISGTGEESTDTQYF	TGTGCCATCAGCGGGACAGGGGAGGAAAGCACAGATACGCAGTATTTT
TRBJ2-1	TRBD2	18	TRBV15	few	CATSRDPVGAGGENEQFF	TGTGCCACCAGCAGAGATCCTGTCGGAGCGGGAGGGGAAAATGAGCAGTTCTTC
TRBJ1-4	TRBD1	14	TRBV27	-	CASSQDRVGEKLFF	TGTGCCAGCAGTCAGGACAGGGTAGGCGAAAAACTGTTTTTT
TRBJ1-2	-	13	TRBV20-1	-	CSARTTENYGYTF	TGCAGTGCTAGAACGACAGAAAACTATGGCTACACCTTC
TRBJ2-5	-	14	TRBV6-2/TRBV6-3	few	CASTPSRNQETQYF	TGTGCCAGCACCCCAAGTAGGAACCAAGAGACCCAGTACTTC
TRBJ2-4	-	18	TRBV12-3/TRBV12-4	-	CASSLADPTALAKNIQYF	TGTGCCAGCAGTTTAGCGGATCCGACAGCTCTAGCCAAAAACATTCAGTACTTC
TRBJ2-1	TRBD2	16	TRBV11-3	-	CASSLVLAGEDNEQFF	TGTGCCAGCAGCTTAGTGCTAGCGGGGGAGGACAATGAGCAGTTCTTC
TRBJ2-1	-	14	TRBV7-8	-	CASSFRHLDNEQFF	TGTGCCAGCAGCTTTAGGCACTTAGACAATGAGCAGTTCTTC
TRBJ2-7	-	16	TRBV21-1	few	CARGYYRQKNGSEQYF	TGTGCCAGAGGATATTACCGACAGAAGAACGGGAGCGAGCAGTACTTC
TRBJ2-5	-	16	TRBV28	-	CTSSLFTGEVGETQYF	TGTACCAGCAGTTTATTCACGGGGGAGGTGGGAGAGACCCAGTACTTC
TRBJ2-7	-	13	TRBV28	few	CAAGAGPYNEQYF	TGTGCGGCCGGCGCGGGCCCCTACAATGAGCAGTACTTC
TRBJ2-1	TRBD2	16	TRBV9	-	CASSPEASGSSDEQFF	TGTGCCAGCAGCCCAGAGGCTAGCGGGAGTAGCGATGAGCAGTTCTTC
TRBJ2-3	TRBD2	20	TRBV6-5	once	CASSYSSPLGLAVSTDTQYF	TGTGCCAGCAGTTACTCTAGTCCTCTCGGACTAGCGGTTAGCACAGATACGCAGTATTTT